The entry that follows covers one T cell receptor beta chain sequence. The data are from a study of shared clonotypes between healthy human individuals. CD4+ cells were split into CD45RA+ naive and CD45RA-negative memory subsets. The CDR3 sequence is 16 residues long. Looked up from germline, CDR1 is MNHNY and CDR2 is SVGAGI (reference sequence). Germline trimming cut 5 bases from V and 5 bases from J; bases unmatched to any gene: 4. The data were produced by immunoSEQ multiplex PCR, yet TCRdb's version contains in-frame clones alone and is incomplete. This table holds 2 million to 2.5 million clones, 92% found once.

The sequence was obtained from a man in his late teens or twenties in good health. Some clones in this sample may be carry-over from other donors' samples. The chain employs TRBV6-6 and TRBJ2-2, with 14 bases identical to TRBD2. The sequenced sample consisted of naive CD4+ T cells from PBMCs. The subset here: CD45RA+ positively selected. CDR3 loop: CASSAGTSGRTGELFF. CDR3 sequence (DNA): TGTGCCAGCAGTGCGGGGACTAGCGGGAGAACCGGGGAGCTGTTTTTT.